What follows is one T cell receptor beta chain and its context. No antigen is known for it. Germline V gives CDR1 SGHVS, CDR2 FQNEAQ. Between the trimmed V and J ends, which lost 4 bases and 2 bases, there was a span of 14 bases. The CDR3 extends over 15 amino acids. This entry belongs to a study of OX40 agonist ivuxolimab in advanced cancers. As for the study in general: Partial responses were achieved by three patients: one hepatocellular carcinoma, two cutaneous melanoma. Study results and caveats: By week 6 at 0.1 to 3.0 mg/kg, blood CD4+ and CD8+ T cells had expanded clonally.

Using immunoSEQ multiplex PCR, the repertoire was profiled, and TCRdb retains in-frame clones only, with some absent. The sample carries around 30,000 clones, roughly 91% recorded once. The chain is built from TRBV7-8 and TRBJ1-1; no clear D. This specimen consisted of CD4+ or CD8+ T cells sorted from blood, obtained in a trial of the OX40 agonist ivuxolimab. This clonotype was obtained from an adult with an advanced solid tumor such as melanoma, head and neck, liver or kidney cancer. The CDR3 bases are TGTGCCAGCAGCTCCCAACCCGGTCGAAACACTGAAGCTTTCTTT. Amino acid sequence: CASSSQPGRNTEAFF.